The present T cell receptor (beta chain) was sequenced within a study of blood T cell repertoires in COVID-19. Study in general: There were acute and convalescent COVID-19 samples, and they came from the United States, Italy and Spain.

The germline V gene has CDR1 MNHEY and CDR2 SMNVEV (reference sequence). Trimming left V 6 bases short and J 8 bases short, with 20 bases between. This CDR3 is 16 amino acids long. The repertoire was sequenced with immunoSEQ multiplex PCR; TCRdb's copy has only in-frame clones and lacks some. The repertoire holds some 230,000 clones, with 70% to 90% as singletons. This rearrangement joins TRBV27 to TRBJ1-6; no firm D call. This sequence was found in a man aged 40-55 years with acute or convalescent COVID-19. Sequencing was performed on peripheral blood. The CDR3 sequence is CASRKDDTLLDSPLHF. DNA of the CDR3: TGTGCCAGCAGAAAAGATGACACCCTCTTGGATTCACCCCTCCACTTT.